The TCR beta chain under discussion was sequenced for a study of Graves' ophthalmopathy and Graves' hyperthyroidism. For the study at large: Investigators collected peripheral blood at initial diagnosis, before any treatment was given. Findings of the study overall: The model's ophthalmopathy progression predictions had less than 71% sensitivity and less than 75% specificity.

Looked up from germline, CDR1 is SGHDT and CDR2 is YYEEEE. This CDR3 is 16 amino acids long. After removal of 0 bases from V and 0 bases from J, the junction contained 1 base not matched to a gene. The table lists this clonotype with many counts. Its cognate antigen is unknown. Researchers took RNA transcripts and amplified TCR beta CDR3 regions from them. An initial RT-PCR round employing HTBI primers preceded a second-round multiplex PCR. TCRdb re-called the multiplex PCR reads with MiXCR, one entry per CDR3 protein. The sample has about 620,000 distinct CDR3 sequences; 20% to 25% are singletons. The chain uses TRBV5-6 and TRBJ2-7, with 12 bases identical to TRBD2. Input material: peripheral blood. This receptor was obtained from a young woman with stable Graves' hyperthyroidism. Some clones in this sample may be carry-over from other donors' samples. The DNA for the CDR3 is TGTGCCAGCAGCTTGGGGACTAGCGGGAACTCCTACGAGCAGTACTTC. It specifies CASSLGTSGNSYEQYF.